This T cell receptor beta chain was retrieved from a study of blood T cell repertoires in COVID-19. The J segment lost 2 bases and the V segment lost 7 bases, leaving 10 bases of the junction unmatched. The CDR3 is 16 residues long. Germline assignment: CDR1 LNHDA and CDR2 SQIVND (reference sequence). TCRdb keeps only in-frame clones here, not all; method: immunoSEQ multiplex PCR. The table has hundreds of thousands of clones, roughly 80% seen once; the top ten hold around 5%. Sequencing was done on a sample of PBMCs or T cells enriched from blood (not recorded which). This TCR derives from a man in his forties who had been exposed to COVID-19. This chain connects TRBV19 to TRBJ2-2; 7 nucleotides align to TRBD1. The CDR3 DNA is TGTGCCAGTATTGACAGGGCCAGGGGTAACACCGGGGAGCTGTTTTTT. Translated: CASIDRARGNTGELFF.